This TCR beta chain was documented in a study of cytomegalovirus exposure and HLA in healthy donors. General study points: The study designated roughly 150 TCR beta chains cytomegalovirus-associated. A later analysis found first-cohort TCR clusters tended to co-occur in the 90 to 150 validation repertoires.

CDR1 LGHNT and CDR2 FRNRAP come from the germline V gene. The CDR3 covers 14 residues. Trimming cost V 5 bases and J 2 bases, with 13 bases left between them. This clone was recorded only once. The antigen is undetermined. Sequencing was performed with immunoSEQ multiplex PCR; in TCRdb, only in-frame clones are kept and a portion is missing. The data hold roughly 300,000 clones, with 88% observed a single time. The chain couples TRBV12-5 to TRBJ2-7; D might be TRBD1 (5 bases). The source material was PBMCs. The sequence was obtained from a woman younger than 30 in good health and CMV-seronegative. The CDR3 DNA reads as TGTGCTAGTGGTAGGGGTTTGGTCACCTACGAGCAGTACTTC. Amino acid sequence: CASGRGLVTYEQYF.